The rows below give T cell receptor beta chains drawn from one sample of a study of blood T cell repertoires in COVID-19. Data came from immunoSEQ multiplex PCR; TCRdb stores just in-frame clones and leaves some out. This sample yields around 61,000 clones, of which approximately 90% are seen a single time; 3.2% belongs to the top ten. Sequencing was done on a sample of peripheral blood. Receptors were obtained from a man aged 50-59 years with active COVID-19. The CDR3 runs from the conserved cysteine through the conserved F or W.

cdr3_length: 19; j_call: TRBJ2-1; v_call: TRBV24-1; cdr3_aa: CATSDSPTKRGISYNEQFF
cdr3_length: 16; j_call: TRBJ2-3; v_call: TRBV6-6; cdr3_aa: CASSGIGGRAIDTQYF
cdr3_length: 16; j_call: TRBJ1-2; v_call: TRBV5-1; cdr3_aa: CASSLDRWGDGYGYTF
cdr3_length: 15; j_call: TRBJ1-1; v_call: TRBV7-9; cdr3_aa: CASSVFADYNTEAFF
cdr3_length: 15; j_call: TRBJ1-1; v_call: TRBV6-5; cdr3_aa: CASSSPARDRTEAFF
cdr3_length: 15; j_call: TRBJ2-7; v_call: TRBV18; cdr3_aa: CASSSQGQGNGEQYF
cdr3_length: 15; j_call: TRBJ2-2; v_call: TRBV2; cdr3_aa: CASRTQGVDTGELFF
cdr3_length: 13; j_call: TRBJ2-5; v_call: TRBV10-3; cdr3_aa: CAISGTVQETQYF
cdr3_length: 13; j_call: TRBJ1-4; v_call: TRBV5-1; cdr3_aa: CASKLSLNEKLFF
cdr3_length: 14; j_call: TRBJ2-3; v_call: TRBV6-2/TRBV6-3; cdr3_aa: CASSWAGGTDTQYF
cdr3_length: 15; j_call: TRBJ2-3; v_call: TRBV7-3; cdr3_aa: CASSPRTSGTDTQYF
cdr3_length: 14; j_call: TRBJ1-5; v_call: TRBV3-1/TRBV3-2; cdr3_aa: CASSQGGPSQPQHF
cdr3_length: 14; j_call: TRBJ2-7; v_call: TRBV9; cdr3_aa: CASTPGTEAYEQYF